This T cell receptor beta chain originates from a study of cytomegalovirus exposure and HLA in healthy donors. The study, taken as a whole, reports: Overall, around 150 TCR beta chains were annotated as cytomegalovirus-associated. Earlier results showed most TCR beta V segments being productive about 90% or about 30% of the time.

The donors (healthy individuals) were bone marrow donors. Per germline, CDR1 SGHDT and CDR2 YYEEEE. This CDR3 has 13 amino acids. Trimming took off 0 bases at V and 5 bases at J, with 8 bases between the two ends. This clone appeared once. Its cognate antigen is unknown. With 60 Vbeta and 13 Jbeta primers, the PCR was carried out. TCRdb's table, derived via immunoSEQ multiplex PCR, lists solely in-frame clones and lacks some. Found here are about 95,000 clones, around four fifths of them singletons; the top ten hold 4.5% to 5.5%. The source is a woman in her 40s in good health and CMV-seronegative. Sequencing input: PBMCs. The rearrangement joins TRBV5-6 to TRBJ1-1; no clear D. The CDR3 DNA reads as TGTGCCAGCAGCTTGGCCCCGGGGACTGAAGCTTTCTTT. It is translated as CASSLAPGTEAFF.